These 5 T cell receptor beta chains were all obtained from the same sample, sequenced in a study of T cells in Graves' hyperthyroidism and ophthalmopathy. The investigators amplified TCR beta CDR3 regions from RNA transcripts. Using the HTBI primer set, a first-round RT-PCR was run on the TCR CDR3. Via MiXCR, TCRdb re-called the multiplex PCR reads, giving one row per CDR3 protein. Of 550,000 to 700,000 distinct CDR3 sequences in the sample, roughly 50% were seen once. The specimen was peripheral blood or thyroid tissue (not recorded which). The receptors stem from an adult woman with Graves' disease, either hyperthyroidism or ophthalmopathy (not recorded which).

This sequence joins TRBV25-1 and TRBJ1-4; tentatively, D is TRBD1 (5 bases). The CDR3 is 15 residues long. V lost 7 bases and J lost 0, with 12 bases in between. The germline V gene has CDR1 MGHDK and CDR2 SYGVNS. CDR3 in amino acids: CASTGHLSTNEKLFF. CDR3 in DNA: TGTGCCAGCACTGGACACCTGTCAACTAATGAAAAACTGTTTTTT.

The V call is TRBV10-3, the J call TRBJ2-5; 9 bases match TRBD1. The germline gives CDR1 ENHRY, CDR2 SYGVKD. The junction had 6 bases not matched to a gene; V was cut back by 6 bases and J by 4 bases. The CDR3 extends over 14 amino acids. The CDR3, as DNA: TGTGCCATCAGCGCCGGGACAGGGACAGAGACCCAGTACTTC. It yields the protein CAISAGTGTETQYF.

This clonotype was picked up many times. J is TRBJ1-2 and V is TRBV4-1, with 10 bases identical to TRBD1. The germline V gene encodes CDR1 MGHRA and CDR2 YSYEKL. V lost 5 bases, J lost 3 bases, and 9 bases stayed unmatched. This CDR3 is built from 16 residues. The CDR3 DNA follows: TGCGCCAGCAGCTTCAGTCCCGGGACAGGGGACTATGGCTACACCTTC. Translating it yields CASSFSPGTGDYGYTF.

This clonotype was observed many times. The chain links TRBV20-1 to TRBJ2-7, with D possibly being TRBD2 (6 bases). This CDR3 has 11 residues. Trimming pared 5 bases from V and 7 bases from J, leaving 12 bases between. Germline CDR1 is DFQATT and CDR2 is SNEGSKA (reference sequence). Here the CDR3 reads CSAWTMPEQYF. The CDR3 bases are TGCAGTGCTTGGACTATGCCAGAGCAGTACTTC.

This chain joins TRBV6-1 and TRBJ1-2; tentatively, D is TRBD1 (5 bases). Germline CDR1 is MNHNS and CDR2 is SASEGT. The CDR3 is 14 amino acids. Trimming shortened V by 3 bases and J by 8 bases, and 16 bases separated the two germline ends. CDR3 in amino acids: CASSDSAGLLGYTF. The CDR3 coding sequence is TGTGCCAGCAGTGATTCGGCGGGACTTTTGGGCTACACCTTC.